The T cell receptor beta chain under discussion was sequenced for a study of blood T cell repertoires in COVID-19 (dated by TCRdb to about 2020). About the investigation overall: Samples from collaborators originated in the United States, Italy and Spain and spanned both the acute and convalescent phases of COVID-19. Subjects who had been exposed to COVID-19, were actively infected with it, or had recovered from it provided the deeply sampled blood TCRbeta repertoires that made up the dataset. The repertoires were made available in a free public database intended to serve as a resource for research on the immune response to SARS-CoV-2. The material from the prospective study consisted of cDNA or gDNA derived from T cells, B-cell-depleted T cells, or PBMCs. The sample metadata nearly always contained a de-identified subject ID, COVID-19 status, age in years and sex. Samples came from the ongoing ImmuneRACE study (first 160 participants) plus 1,254 subjects from 6 global collaborators. Where available, HLA class I and class II types were taken from metadata supplied by the sample provider and were not determined by assay-based typing. Overall study outcomes, separate from this receptor: The amount of clinical and demographic metadata varied by source and participant and was provided uncurated.

As to this clone: The antigen this receptor binds is unknown. No per-base quality is available; no much larger clone lies one base away.

The collaborating institutions used their own protocols to collect whole blood in K2EDTA tubes. For TCRbeta analysis, collaborators shipped samples in one of three forms: frozen whole blood, isolated PBMCs, or DNA extracted from either of those sample types. TCRbeta CDR3 regions were amplified from genomic DNA by means of the immunoSEQ Assay, a bias-controlled multiplex PCR. The authors' analysis ran thus. Nucleated cell counts per sample were estimated from amplification of reference gene primers within the assay. To quantify the absolute abundance of each unique TCRbeta CDR3 rearrangement, sequence reads were collapsed and filtered. For each sample, productive Simpson clonality was calculated as the square root of Simpson's diversity index across productive rearrangements. TCRdb took over this immuneACCESS table, retaining in-frame rearrangements with V and J assigned. Such tables are incomplete; in checked studies, under half of the missing clones stem from an unresolved V gene, and the remainder is unexplained. That table furnishes V, J and clone size, whereas the DNA furnished D and trimming. Within this sample are fewer than 250,000 clones, with about 83% of them counted one time only. The ten largest clones add up to 8.2% of the sample.

The CDR3 contains 15 residues, cysteine and phenylalanine counted. The sequence is cut down to CDR3 DNA, 45 bases in frame from base 1. For CDR1 and CDR2, the germline V gene (reference sequence) lists MNHNY and SVGAGI. Cut back by 5 bases and 8 bases, the V and J ends lie 21 bases apart. The V and J genes are TRBV6-6 and TRBJ1-2, with the identity of the D gene unclear. This clonotype originated in a woman aged 45-65 years with acute or convalescent COVID-19. The sample taken for sequencing was peripheral blood. CDR3 sequence: CASSNPLRGVWGYTF. The DNA sequence is TGTGCCAGCAGTAACCCCTTGCGCGGGGTGTGGGGCTACACCTTC.